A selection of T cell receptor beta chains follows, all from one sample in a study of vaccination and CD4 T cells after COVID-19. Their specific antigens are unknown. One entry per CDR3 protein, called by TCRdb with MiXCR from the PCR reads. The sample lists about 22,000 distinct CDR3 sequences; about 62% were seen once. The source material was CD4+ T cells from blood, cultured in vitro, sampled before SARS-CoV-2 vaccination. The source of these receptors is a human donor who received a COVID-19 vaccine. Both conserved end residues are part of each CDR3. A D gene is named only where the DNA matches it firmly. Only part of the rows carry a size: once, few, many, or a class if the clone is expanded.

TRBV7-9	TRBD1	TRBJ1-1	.	CASSLGGTANTEAFF	TGTGCCAGCAGCTTAGGAGGGACAGCGAACACTGAAGCTTTCTTT
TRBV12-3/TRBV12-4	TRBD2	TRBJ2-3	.	CASTPGRTSGGVGDTQYF	TGTGCCAGCACCCCCGGTCGGACTAGCGGGGGGGTTGGGGATACGCAGTATTTT
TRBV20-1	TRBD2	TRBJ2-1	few	CSARDREERELWDEQFF	TGCAGTGCTAGAGACCGCGAGGAGCGGGAGTTGTGGGATGAGCAGTTCTTC
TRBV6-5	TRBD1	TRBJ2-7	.	CASRYRGGTYEQYF	TGTGCCAGCAGGTACAGGGGTGGGACCTACGAGCAGTACTTC
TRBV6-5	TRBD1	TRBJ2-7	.	CASSSGFTGARSYEQYF	TGTGCCAGCAGTTCGGGGTTTACAGGGGCTCGGTCCTACGAGCAGTACTTC
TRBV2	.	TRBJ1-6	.	CASSEIPGIAPLHF	TGTGCCAGCAGTGAAATCCCAGGAATCGCACCCCTCCACTTT
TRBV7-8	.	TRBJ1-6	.	CASSPRLTASSYNSPLHF	TGTGCCAGCAGCCCCCGGCTGACAGCGAGCTCCTATAATTCACCCCTCCACTTT
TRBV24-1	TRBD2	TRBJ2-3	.	CATSDLLAGGTDTQYF	TGTGCCACCAGTGATTTGCTAGCGGGGGGCACAGATACGCAGTATTTT
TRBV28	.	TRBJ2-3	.	CASRHGSTDTQYF	TGTGCCAGCAGGCATGGCAGCACAGATACGCAGTATTTT
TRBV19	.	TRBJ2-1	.	CASSIGRMGEQFF	TGTGCCAGTAGTATAGGTCGGATGGGTGAGCAGTTCTTC
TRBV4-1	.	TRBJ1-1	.	CASSQDQGLITFF	TGCGCCAGCAGCCAAGATCAAGGGTTGATTACTTTCTTT
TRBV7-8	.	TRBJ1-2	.	CASSLVTTGYGYTF	TGTGCCAGCAGCTTAGTGACCACGGGCTATGGCTACACCTTC
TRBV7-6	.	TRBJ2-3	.	CASSPVGVADTQYF	TGTGCCAGCAGCCCAGTGGGGGTCGCAGATACGCAGTATTTT
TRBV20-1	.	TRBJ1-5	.	CSASRGSQPQHF	TGCAGTGCTAGTCGAGGTTCTCAGCCCCAGCATTTT
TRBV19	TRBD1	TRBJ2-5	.	CASSTSDRGYQETQYF	TGTGCCAGTAGTACCTCCGACAGGGGGTACCAAGAGACCCAGTACTTC
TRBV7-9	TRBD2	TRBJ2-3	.	CASSPGLAGDLRGTDTQYF	TGTGCCAGCAGTCCAGGACTAGCGGGGGACTTACGGGGCACAGATACGCAGTATTTT
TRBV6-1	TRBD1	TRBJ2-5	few	CASSRSGTGGRETQYF	TGTGCCAGCAGCCGCTCCGGGACAGGGGGGAGAGAGACCCAGTACTTC
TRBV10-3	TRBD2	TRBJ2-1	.	CAISETRTSGGYNEQFF	TGTGCCATCAGTGAGACCCGGACTAGCGGGGGTTACAATGAGCAGTTCTTC
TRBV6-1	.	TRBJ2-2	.	CASSPFGRANTGELFF	TGTGCCAGCAGTCCCTTTGGGCGGGCGAACACCGGGGAGCTGTTTTTT
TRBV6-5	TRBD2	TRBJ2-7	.	CASSYRGGSSSYEQYF	TGTGCCAGCAGTTACCGGGGAGGGAGTTCTAGCTACGAGCAGTACTTC
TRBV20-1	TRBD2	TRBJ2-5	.	CSTSPGGAGETQYF	TGCAGTACCAGTCCGGGGGGGGCCGGAGAGACCCAGTACTTC
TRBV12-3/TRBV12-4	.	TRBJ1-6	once	CASSLNYSPLHF	TGTGCCAGCAGTTTAAACTATTCCCCCCTCCACTTT
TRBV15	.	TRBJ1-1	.	CATSRAYRDVAFF	TGTGCCACCAGCAGAGCTTACAGGGATGTAGCTTTCTTT
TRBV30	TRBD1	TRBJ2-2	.	CAWSKGQRTGELFF	TGTGCCTGGAGCAAGGGACAGCGCACCGGGGAGCTGTTTTTT
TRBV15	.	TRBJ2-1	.	CATSRDGPGSYNEQFF	TGTGCCACCAGCAGAGATGGTCCCGGCTCCTACAATGAGCAGTTCTTC
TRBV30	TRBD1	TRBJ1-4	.	CAWSGRQGREKLFF	TGTGCCTGGAGTGGGAGACAGGGGCGTGAAAAACTGTTTTTT
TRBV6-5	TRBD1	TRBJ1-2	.	CASSYRTGSGGYTF	TGTGCCAGCAGTTACCGGACAGGGTCGGGCGGCTACACCTTC
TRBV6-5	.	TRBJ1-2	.	CASSYPGDGYTF	TGTGCCAGCAGTTACCCGGGGGATGGCTACACCTTC
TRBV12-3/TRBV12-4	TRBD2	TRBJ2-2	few	CASSLGGTGELFF	TGTGCCAGCAGTTTGGGGGGGACCGGGGAGCTGTTTTTT
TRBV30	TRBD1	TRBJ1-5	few	CAWSRLRDRVSNQPQHF	TGTGCCTGGAGCCGCCTCCGGGACAGGGTTAGCAATCAGCCCCAGCATTTT
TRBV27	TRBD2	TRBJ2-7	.	CASSLSLVGLAGGFYEQYF	TGTGCCAGCAGTTTATCCTTAGTCGGACTAGCGGGGGGCTTCTACGAGCAGTACTTC
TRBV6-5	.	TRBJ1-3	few	CASSYSPEDYTIYF	TGTGCCAGCAGTTACTCGCCCGAGGATTACACCATATATTTT
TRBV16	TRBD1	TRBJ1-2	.	CASSPGQDYGYTF	TGTGCCAGCAGCCCGGGACAGGACTATGGCTACACCTTC
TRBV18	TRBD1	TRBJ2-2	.	CASSPPNRGYTGELFF	TGTGCCAGCTCACCACCGAACAGGGGGTACACCGGGGAGCTGTTTTTT
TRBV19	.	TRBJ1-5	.	CASSRPNQPQHF	TGTGCCAGTAGCCGGCCAAATCAGCCCCAGCATTTT
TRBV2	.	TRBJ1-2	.	CASGADYGYTF	TGTGCCTCAGGGGCTGACTATGGCTACACCTTC
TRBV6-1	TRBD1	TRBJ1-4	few	CASSRGGQGLEKLFF	TGTGCCAGCAGTAGAGGGGGACAGGGGTTAGAAAAACTGTTTTTT
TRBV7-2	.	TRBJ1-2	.	CASSLKVGGAGGYTF	TGTGCCAGCAGCTTAAAAGTTGGCGGCGCGGGAGGCTACACCTTC
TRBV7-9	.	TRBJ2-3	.	CASSLAQEGTDTQYF	TGTGCCAGCAGCTTAGCCCAGGAGGGCACAGATACGCAGTATTTT
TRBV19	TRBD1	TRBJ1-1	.	CASSAGQSPEAFF	TGTGCCAGTAGTGCGGGACAGAGCCCTGAAGCTTTCTTT